This T cell receptor (beta chain) was profiled in a study of T cell changes during pregnancy in multiple sclerosis (dated by TCRdb to the late 2010s). Background on the whole study: The study looked at changes in the T cell repertoire across pregnancy in women with multiple sclerosis.

From the germline V gene, CDR1 is SGHAT and CDR2 is FQNNGV. The CDR3 numbers 17 residues from cysteine through phenylalanine. CDR3 DNA only is kept here, 51 bases in frame from base 1. V lost 1 base and J lost 7 bases, and the count of bases not matched to a germline gene is 9. As to this clone: Its antigen is not yet known. No base qualities exist here, and no much larger clone lies one base off it.

The library was obtained by the immunoSEQ multiplex PCR assay. Held by TCRdb, this immuneACCESS table contains in-frame sequences only and omits some clones. Under half of the omission traces to an unresolved V gene where checked; the cause of the rest is unknown. The sample table contains tens of thousands of clones; only one count was recorded for 87% of them. The ten largest clones represent more than 7.5% of the sample. The TCR comes from a female donor with multiple sclerosis, enrolled in a pregnancy study. The chain links TRBV11-2 with TRBJ1-4, and TRBD1 matches 10 of the central bases. The starting material was CD8+ T cells from peripheral blood mononuclear cells, obtained after pregnancy. CDR3 loop: CASSLGPGTGEGEKLFF. The sequence in DNA is TGTGCCAGCAGCTTAGGGCCCGGGACAGGGGAAGGTGAAAAACTGTTTTTT.